This TCR beta chain was captured in a study of T cell responses to AZD1222 COVID-19 vaccine. About the study: Pooling was applied to second doses at about 4 or about 12 weeks.

This clone was seen only a few times. No antigen is known for it. The method was immunoSEQ multiplex PCR; TCRdb's version includes in-frame clones alone and lacks a portion of them. Of 200,000 or so clones in the sample, about 90% were seen once. Study-wide results and limits: The study identified only five or six AZD1222 recipients as seropositive at baseline. Clonal diversity may have been underestimated, and the donors were mostly white British, with more females than males.

Trimming took off 0 bases at V and 7 bases at J, with 18 bases between the two ends. CDR1 is LNHDA and CDR2 is SQIVND in the germline V gene (reference sequence). CDR3 length: 16 residues. The TCR sequence derives from an adult in good health. Specimen: peripheral blood, collected on day 0 of AZD1222 vaccination. The chain has TRBV19 and TRBJ1-2; a weak D match, TRBD1 (5 bases). Here the CDR3 reads CASSIESPGTQLGYTF. DNA for the CDR3: TGTGCCAGTAGTATAGAAAGCCCTGGGACTCAGCTTGGCTACACCTTC.